This T cell receptor (beta chain) was observed in a study of cytomegalovirus exposure and HLA in healthy donors. About the study: The same platform as the approximately 670 first-cohort repertoires was used for the 95 to 150 validation repertoires, a later analysis reported.

Regarding the study as a whole: According to the study, around 180 TCR beta chains were cytomegalovirus-associated. Reportedly, diagnosis of cytomegalovirus status by the classifier showed high specificity and sensitivity.

Sequencing was performed with immunoSEQ multiplex PCR; in TCRdb, only in-frame clones are kept and a portion is missing. The table shows approximately 98,000 clones, with more than 90% occurring only once. Germline V CDR1 and CDR2: SNHLY, FYNNEI. V was trimmed by 7 bases and J by 2 bases, leaving 8 bases between them. The CDR3 length is 12 residues. With regard to this clone: Antigen specificity is unknown.

These donors were members of the approximately 120-subject validation cohort, a group separate from the approximately 670-subject first cohort. The chain recombines TRBV2 with TRBJ1-2; a weak D match, TRBD1 (5 bases). Sequences were obtained from PBMCs. The receptor was derived from a woman aged 18 to 35 in good health and CMV-seronegative. The CDR3 region is CASKQANYGYTF. The DNA for the CDR3 is TGTGCCAGCAAACAGGCGAACTATGGCTACACCTTC. The full variable domain, completed using reference TRBV2 and TRBJ1-2, is EPEVTQTPSHQVTQMGQEVILRCVPISNHLYFYWYRQILGQKVEFLVSFYNNEISEKSEIFDDQFSVERPDGSNFTLKIRSTKLEDSAMYFCASKQANYGYTFGSGTRLTVV.